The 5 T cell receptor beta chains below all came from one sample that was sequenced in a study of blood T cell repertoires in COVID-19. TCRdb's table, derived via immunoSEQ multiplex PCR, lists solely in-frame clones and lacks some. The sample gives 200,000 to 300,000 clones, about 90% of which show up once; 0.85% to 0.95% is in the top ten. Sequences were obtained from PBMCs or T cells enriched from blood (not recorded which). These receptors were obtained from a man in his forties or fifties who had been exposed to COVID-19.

CDR3 region: CASSFPRRGATYNEQFF. The CDR3 coding sequence is TGCGCCAGCAGCTTTCCACGGCGGGGGGCCACCTACAATGAGCAGTTCTTC. The chain carries TRBV5-1 and TRBJ2-1; 8 nucleotides match TRBD2. The ends lost 2 bases at V and 2 bases at J; junction bases unmatched: 9. This CDR3 is built from 17 residues. Germline V gene data show CDR1 as SGHRS and CDR2 as YFSETQ.

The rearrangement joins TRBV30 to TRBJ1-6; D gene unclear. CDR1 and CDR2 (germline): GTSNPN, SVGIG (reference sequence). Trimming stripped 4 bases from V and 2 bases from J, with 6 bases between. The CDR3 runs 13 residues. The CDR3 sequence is CAWTVTYNSPLHF. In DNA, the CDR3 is TGTGCCTGGACGGTTACCTATAATTCACCCCTCCACTTT.

The CDR3 nucleotides are TGTGCCATCAGTGAGTCGGGAACAGGGGGCTACACCTTC. This translates into CAISESGTGGYTF. The gene calls are TRBV10-3 and TRBJ1-2; a weak D match, TRBD1 (6 bases). Germline V gene sequence: CDR1 ENHRY, CDR2 SYGVKD. The CDR3 is 13 amino acids. Trimming left V 0 bases short and J 8 bases short, with 10 bases between.

CDR3 DNA: TGTGCCAGCTCTTGGGTCACGGGGGGAATCGAAAAACTGTTTTTT. Translated: CASSWVTGGIEKLFF. V gene TRBV28 combines with J gene TRBJ1-4; D perhaps matches TRBD1 (5 bases). The CDR3 is 15 amino acids. Germline-derived CDR1 and CDR2 are MDHEN and SYDVKM. Trimming stripped 8 bases from V and 8 bases from J, with 21 bases between.

In nucleotides, the CDR3 is TGTGCCATCAGTGACGACAGGGGGTTGTACACTGAAGCTTTCTTT. As protein: CAISDDRGLYTEAFF. This chain connects TRBV10-3 to TRBJ1-1, with 9 bases fitting TRBD1. The CDR3 totals 15 residues. In germline, CDR1 is ENHRY, CDR2 SYGVKD. V was clipped by 3 bases and J by 3 bases; unmatched bases: 5.